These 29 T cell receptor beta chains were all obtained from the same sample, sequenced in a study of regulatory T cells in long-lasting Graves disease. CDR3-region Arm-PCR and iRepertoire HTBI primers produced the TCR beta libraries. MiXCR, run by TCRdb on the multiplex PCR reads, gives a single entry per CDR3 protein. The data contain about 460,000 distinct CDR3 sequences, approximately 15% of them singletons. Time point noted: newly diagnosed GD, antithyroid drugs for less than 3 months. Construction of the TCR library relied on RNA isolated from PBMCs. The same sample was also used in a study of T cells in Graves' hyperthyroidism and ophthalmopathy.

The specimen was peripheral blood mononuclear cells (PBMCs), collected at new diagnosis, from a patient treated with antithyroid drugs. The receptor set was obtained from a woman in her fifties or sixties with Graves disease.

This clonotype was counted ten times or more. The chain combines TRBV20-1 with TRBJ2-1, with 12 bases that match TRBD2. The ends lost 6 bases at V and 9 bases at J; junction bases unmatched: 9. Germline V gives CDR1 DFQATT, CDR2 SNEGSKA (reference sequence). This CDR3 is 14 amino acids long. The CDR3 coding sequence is TGCAGTGCCCCTGAGACTAGCGGGAGCAGTGAGCAGTTCTTC. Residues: CSAPETSGSSEQFF.

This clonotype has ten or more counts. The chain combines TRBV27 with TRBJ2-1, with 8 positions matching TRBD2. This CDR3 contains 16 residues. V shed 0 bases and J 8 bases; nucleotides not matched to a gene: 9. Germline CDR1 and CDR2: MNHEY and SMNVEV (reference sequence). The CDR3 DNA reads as TGTGCCAGCAGTTTATCGGGGGGACTAGGGTTAGATGAGCAGTTCTTC. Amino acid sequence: CASSLSGGLGLDEQFF.

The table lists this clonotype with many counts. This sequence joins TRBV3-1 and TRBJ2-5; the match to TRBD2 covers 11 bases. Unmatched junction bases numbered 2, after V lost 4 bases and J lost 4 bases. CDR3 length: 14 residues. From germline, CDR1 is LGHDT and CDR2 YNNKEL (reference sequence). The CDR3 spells CASSPGTSGETQYF. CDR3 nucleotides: TGTGCCAGCAGCCCCGGGACTAGCGGAGAGACCCAGTACTTC.

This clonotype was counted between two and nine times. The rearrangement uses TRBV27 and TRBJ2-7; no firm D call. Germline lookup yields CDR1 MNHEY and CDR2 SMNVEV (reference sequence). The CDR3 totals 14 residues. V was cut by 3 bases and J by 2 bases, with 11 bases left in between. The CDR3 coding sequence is TGTGCCAGCAGTTTGGGGTGGCCCCCCTACGAGCAGTACTTC. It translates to CASSLGWPPYEQYF.

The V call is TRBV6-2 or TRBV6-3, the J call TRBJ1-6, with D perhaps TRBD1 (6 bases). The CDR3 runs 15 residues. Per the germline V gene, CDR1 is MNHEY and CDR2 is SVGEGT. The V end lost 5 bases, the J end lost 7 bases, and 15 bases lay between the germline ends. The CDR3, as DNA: TGTGCCAGCAGTCCCACGGGACAAGAAAATTCACCCCTCCACTTT. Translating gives CASSPTGQENSPLHF.

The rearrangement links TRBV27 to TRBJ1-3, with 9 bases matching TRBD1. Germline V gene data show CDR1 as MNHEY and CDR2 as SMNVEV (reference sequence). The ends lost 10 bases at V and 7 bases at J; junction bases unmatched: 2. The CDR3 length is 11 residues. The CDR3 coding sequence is TGTGCCACCGGACAGGGGAACACCATATATTTT. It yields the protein CATGQGNTIYF.

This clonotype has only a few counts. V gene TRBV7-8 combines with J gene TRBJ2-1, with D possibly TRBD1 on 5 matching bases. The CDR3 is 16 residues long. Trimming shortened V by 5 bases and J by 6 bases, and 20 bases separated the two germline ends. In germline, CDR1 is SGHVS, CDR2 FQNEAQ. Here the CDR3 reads CASSGHYPLMINEQFF. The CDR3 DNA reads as TGTGCCAGCAGCGGACACTACCCATTGATGATCAATGAGCAGTTCTTC.

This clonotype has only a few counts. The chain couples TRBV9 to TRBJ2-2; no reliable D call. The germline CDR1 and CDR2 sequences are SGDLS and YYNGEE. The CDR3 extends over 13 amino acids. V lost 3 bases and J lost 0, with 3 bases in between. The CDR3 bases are TGTGCCAGCAGCGAGTCGAACACCGGGGAGCTGTTTTTT. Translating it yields CASSESNTGELFF.

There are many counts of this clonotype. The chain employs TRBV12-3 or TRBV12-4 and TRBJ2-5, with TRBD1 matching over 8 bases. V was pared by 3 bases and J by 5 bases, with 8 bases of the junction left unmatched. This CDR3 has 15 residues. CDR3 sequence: CASSFVTGEGETQYF. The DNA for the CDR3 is TGTGCCAGCAGTTTCGTGACAGGGGAAGGGGAGACCCAGTACTTC.

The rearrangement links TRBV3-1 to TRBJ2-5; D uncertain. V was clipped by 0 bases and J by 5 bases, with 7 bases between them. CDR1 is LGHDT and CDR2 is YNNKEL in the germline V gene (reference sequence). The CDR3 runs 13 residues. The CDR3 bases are TGTGCCAGCAGCCAAGATGGGTCGGAGACCCAGTACTTC. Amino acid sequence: CASSQDGSETQYF.

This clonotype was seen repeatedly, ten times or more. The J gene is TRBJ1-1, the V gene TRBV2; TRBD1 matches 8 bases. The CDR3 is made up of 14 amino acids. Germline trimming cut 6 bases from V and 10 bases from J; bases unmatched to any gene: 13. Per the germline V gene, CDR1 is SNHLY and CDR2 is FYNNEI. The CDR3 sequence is CASRGQASPNGAFF. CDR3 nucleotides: TGTGCCAGCAGGGGACAGGCAAGTCCCAATGGAGCTTTCTTT.

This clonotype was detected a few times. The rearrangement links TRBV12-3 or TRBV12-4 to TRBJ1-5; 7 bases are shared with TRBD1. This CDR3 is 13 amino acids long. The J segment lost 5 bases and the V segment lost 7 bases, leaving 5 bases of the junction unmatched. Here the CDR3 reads CASTQGGDQPQHF. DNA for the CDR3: TGTGCCAGCACCCAGGGGGGGGATCAGCCCCAGCATTTT.

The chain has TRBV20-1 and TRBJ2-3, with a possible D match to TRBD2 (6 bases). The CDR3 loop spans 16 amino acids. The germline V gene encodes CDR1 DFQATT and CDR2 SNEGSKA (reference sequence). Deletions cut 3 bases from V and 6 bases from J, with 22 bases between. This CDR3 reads CSARASWSGPWDTQYF. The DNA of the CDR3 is TGCAGTGCTAGGGCGAGTTGGAGCGGGCCGTGGGATACGCAGTATTTT.

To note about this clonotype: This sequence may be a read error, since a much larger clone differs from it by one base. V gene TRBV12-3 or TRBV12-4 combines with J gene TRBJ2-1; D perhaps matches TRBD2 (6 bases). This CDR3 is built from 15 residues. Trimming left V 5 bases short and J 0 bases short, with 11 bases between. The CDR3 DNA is TGTGCCAGCAGTCCCCGGGAGAGCTCCTACAATGAGCAGTTCTTC. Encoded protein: CASSPRESSYNEQFF.

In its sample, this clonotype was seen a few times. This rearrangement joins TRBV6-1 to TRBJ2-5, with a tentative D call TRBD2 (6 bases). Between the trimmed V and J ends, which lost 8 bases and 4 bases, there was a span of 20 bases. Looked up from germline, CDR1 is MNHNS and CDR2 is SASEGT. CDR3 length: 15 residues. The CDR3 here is CASGAGPGQRETQYF. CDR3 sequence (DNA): TGTGCCAGCGGGGCGGGGCCAGGGCAACGAGAGACCCAGTACTTC.

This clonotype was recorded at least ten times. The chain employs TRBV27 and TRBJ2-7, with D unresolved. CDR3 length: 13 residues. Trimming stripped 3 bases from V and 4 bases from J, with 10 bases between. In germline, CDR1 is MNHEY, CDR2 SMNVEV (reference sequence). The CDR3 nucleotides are TGTGCCAGCAGTTTTGGCCGCCGATACGAGCAGTACTTC. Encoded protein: CASSFGRRYEQYF.

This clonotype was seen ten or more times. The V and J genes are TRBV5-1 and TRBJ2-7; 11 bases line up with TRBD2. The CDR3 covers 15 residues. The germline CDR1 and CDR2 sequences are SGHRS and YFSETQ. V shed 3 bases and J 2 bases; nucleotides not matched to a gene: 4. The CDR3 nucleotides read TGCGCCAGCAGCTGGACTAGCGGGTCCCCCTACGAGCAGTACTTC. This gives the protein CASSWTSGSPYEQYF.

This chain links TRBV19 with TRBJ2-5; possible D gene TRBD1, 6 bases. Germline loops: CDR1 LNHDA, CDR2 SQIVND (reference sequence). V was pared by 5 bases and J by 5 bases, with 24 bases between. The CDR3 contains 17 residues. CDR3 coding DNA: TGTGCCAGTAGTCGCATGGGGGTGACAGGAATCAGGGAGACCCAGTACTTC. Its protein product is CASSRMGVTGIRETQYF.

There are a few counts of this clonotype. The CDR3 DNA reads TGCAGTGCTAGAGCCTTGGACAGCTACGAGCAGTACTTC. Its translation is CSARALDSYEQYF. The chain links TRBV20-1 to TRBJ2-7, with a possible D match to TRBD1 (6 bases). Trimming shortened V by 1 base and J by 3 bases, and 10 bases separated the two germline ends. The CDR3 is 13 residues long. Germline V gene sequence: CDR1 DFQATT, CDR2 SNEGSKA (reference sequence).

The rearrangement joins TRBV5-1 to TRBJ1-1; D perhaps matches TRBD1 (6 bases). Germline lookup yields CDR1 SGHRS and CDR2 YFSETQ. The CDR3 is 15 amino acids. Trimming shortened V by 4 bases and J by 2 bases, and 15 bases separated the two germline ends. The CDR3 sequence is CASSPPGTPNTEAFF. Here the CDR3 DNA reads TGCGCCAGCAGCCCCCCCGGGACACCAAACACTGAAGCTTTCTTT.

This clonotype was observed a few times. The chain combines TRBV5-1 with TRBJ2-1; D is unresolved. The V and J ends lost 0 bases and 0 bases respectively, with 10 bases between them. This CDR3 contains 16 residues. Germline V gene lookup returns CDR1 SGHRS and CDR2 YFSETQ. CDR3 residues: CASSLALSPSYNEQFF. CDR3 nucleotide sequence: TGCGCCAGCAGCTTGGCCCTGTCACCCTCCTACAATGAGCAGTTCTTC.

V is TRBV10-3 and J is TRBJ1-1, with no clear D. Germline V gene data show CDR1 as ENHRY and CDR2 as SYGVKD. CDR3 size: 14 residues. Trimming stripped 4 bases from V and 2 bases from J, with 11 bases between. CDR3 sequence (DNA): TGTGCCATCAGTGTATCACAAGGTAACACTGAAGCTTTCTTT. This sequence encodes CAISVSQGNTEAFF.

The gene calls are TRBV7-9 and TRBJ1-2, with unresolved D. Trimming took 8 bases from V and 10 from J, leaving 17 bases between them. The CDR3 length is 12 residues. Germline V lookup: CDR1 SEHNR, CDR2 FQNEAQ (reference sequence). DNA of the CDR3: TGTGCCAGCCGGCTATGGAGTAGTGACTACACCTTC. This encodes CASRLWSSDYTF.

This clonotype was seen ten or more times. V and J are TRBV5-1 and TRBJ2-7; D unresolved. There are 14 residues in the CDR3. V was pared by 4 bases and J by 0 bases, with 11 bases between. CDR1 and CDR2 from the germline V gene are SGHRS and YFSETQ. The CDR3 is CASSVDGVSYEQYF. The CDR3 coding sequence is TGCGCCAGCAGCGTGGATGGGGTCTCCTACGAGCAGTACTTC.

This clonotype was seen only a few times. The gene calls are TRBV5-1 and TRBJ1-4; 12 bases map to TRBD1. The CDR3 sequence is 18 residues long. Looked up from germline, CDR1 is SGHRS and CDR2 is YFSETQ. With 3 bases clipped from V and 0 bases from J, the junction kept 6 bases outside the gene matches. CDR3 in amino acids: CASSSGTGGRATNEKLFF. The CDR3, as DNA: TGCGCCAGCAGCTCCGGGACAGGGGGCCGTGCAACTAATGAAAAACTGTTTTTT.

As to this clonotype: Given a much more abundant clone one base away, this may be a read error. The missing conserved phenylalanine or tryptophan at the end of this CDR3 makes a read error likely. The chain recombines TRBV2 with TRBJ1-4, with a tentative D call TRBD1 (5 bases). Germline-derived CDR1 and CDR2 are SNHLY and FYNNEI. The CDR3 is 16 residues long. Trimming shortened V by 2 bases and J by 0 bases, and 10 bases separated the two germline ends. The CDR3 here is CASSEQGPATNEKLFL. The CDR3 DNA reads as TGTGCCAGCAGTGAACAGGGACCCGCAACTAATGAAAAACTGTTTCTT.

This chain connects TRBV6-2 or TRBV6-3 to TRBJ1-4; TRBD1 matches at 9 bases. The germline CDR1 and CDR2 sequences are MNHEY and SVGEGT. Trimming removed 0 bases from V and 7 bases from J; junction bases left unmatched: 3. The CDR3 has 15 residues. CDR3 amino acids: CASSYSDRGGEKLFF. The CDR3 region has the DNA TGTGCCAGCAGTTACTCCGACAGGGGGGGTGAAAAACTGTTTTTT.

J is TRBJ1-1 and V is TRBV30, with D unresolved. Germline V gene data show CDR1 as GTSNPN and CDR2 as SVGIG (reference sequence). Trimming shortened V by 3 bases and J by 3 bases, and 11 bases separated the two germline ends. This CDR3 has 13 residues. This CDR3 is CAWRRLGDTEAFF. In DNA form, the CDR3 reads TGTGCCTGGAGAAGGCTCGGGGACACTGAAGCTTTCTTT.

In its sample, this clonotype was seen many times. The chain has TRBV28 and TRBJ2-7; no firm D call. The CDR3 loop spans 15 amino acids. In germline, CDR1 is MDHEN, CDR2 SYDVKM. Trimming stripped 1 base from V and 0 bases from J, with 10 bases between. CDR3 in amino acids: CASSLSVASSYEQYF. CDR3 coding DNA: TGTGCCAGCAGTTTATCGGTTGCCAGCTCCTACGAGCAGTACTTC.